Listed here are 22 T cell receptor beta chains from one sample, sequenced in a study of T cells in localized non-small cell lung cancer. Profiled with immunoSEQ multiplex PCR; TCRdb holds only in-frame clones, not every one. The data show 35,000 to 40,000 clones, about 80% seen once. Sample: peripheral blood, taken before any cancer treatment. The receptors derive from a male donor at least 60 years old with stage III squamous cell lung carcinoma.

The chain is built from TRBV5-1 and TRBJ1-5; D gene uncertain. The CDR3 is 14 residues long. Deletions cut 0 bases from V and 3 bases from J, with 7 bases between. Germline CDR1 SGHRS, CDR2 YFSETQ. CDR3: CASSLGSNNQPQHF. The CDR3 region has the DNA TGCGCCAGCAGCTTGGGAAGTAACAATCAGCCCCAGCATTTT.

This clone showed up just once. The V call is TRBV29-1, the J call TRBJ2-3; D not resolved. Per germline, CDR1 SQVTM and CDR2 ANQGSEA. V was shortened by 6 bases and J by 4 bases, with 5 bases between the two germline ends. The CDR3 runs 10 residues. This CDR3 reads CSVGSDTQYF. Here the CDR3 DNA reads TGCAGCGTAGGGTCAGATACGCAGTATTTT.

The chain has TRBV7-2 and TRBJ2-5, with TRBD2 identical over 10 bases. Trimming cost V 1 base and J 7 bases; bases outside gene matches: 6. Germline loops: CDR1 SGHTA, CDR2 FQGNSA. The CDR3 is made up of 15 amino acids. The CDR3 bases are TGTGCCAGCAGCTTAGGATTAGCGGGAGGCGGGACCCAGTACTTC. Protein: CASSLGLAGGGTQYF.

This clone has a handful of counts. V usage is TRBV5-1 and J usage is TRBJ2-6; the D is unclear. CDR3 length: 15 amino acids. Trimming left V 3 bases short and J 0 bases short, with 7 bases between. Looked up from germline, CDR1 is SGHRS and CDR2 is YFSETQ. CDR3 sequence: CASSWGYSGANVLTF. The CDR3 DNA follows: TGCGCCAGCAGCTGGGGTTACTCTGGGGCCAACGTCCTGACTTTC.

V usage is TRBV5-1 and J usage is TRBJ2-1, with 7 positions matching TRBD2. CDR1 and CDR2 from the germline V gene are SGHRS and YFSETQ. The CDR3 has 16 amino acids. V lost 4 bases, J lost 2 bases, and 9 bases stayed unmatched. The CDR3 sequence is CASSPNPSGAYNEQFF. The CDR3 DNA is TGCGCCAGCAGCCCCAATCCTAGCGGAGCCTACAATGAGCAGTTCTTC.

CDR3 DNA: TGTGCCAGCAGCCTACAGGGGGCTGGCTACACCTTC. Translating it yields CASSLQGAGYTF. The chain has TRBV28 and TRBJ1-2; 9 positions agree with TRBD1. The germline V gene has CDR1 MDHEN and CDR2 SYDVKM. Trimming cost V 6 bases and J 7 bases; bases outside gene matches: 3. CDR3 size: 12 residues.

By sample fraction, this clone is medium-sized (0.01 to 0.1%). The CDR3 DNA sequence: TGTGCCAGCAGCCCAGGACAGGGTTGGAACACTGAAGCTTTCTTT. Translation: CASSPGQGWNTEAFF. V is TRBV7-9 and J is TRBJ1-1; 8 nucleotides align to TRBD1. Germline CDR1 reads SEHNR; CDR2 reads FQNEAQ (reference sequence). This CDR3 has 15 residues. The trim removed 5 bases at V and 1 base at J, leaving 6 bases unmatched.

The chain employs TRBV15 and TRBJ1-1; a weak D match, TRBD1 (6 bases). V lost 4 bases and J 4 bases, leaving 13 bases between the germline ends. This CDR3 contains 14 residues. Germline V gene sequence: CDR1 LNHNV, CDR2 YYDKDF (reference sequence). This CDR3 reads CATSKGEFGTEAFF. The CDR3 DNA is TGTGCCACCAGCAAGGGGGAGTTTGGCACTGAAGCTTTCTTT. Using reference TRBV15 and TRBJ1-1 for the parts outside the CDR3, the full variable domain is DAMVIQNPRYQVTQFGKPVTLSCSQTLNHNVMYWYQQKSSQAPKLLFHYYDKDFNNEADTPDNFQSRRPNTSFCFLDIRSPGLGDTAMYLCATSKGEFGTEAFFGQGTRLTVV.

The chain joins TRBV9 to TRBJ2-1; 10 bases match TRBD2. The CDR3 sequence is 17 residues long. Unmatched junction bases numbered 4, after V lost 0 bases and J lost 1 base. Germline V gives CDR1 SGDLS, CDR2 YYNGEE. The CDR3 loop is CASSVEPSGSSYNEQFF. In DNA form, the CDR3 reads TGTGCCAGCAGCGTAGAGCCTAGCGGGAGTTCCTACAATGAGCAGTTCTTC.

The chain couples TRBV5-4 to TRBJ1-3; 9 bases line up with TRBD1. This CDR3 region has 17 residues. Per the germline V gene, CDR1 is SGHNT and CDR2 is YYREEE (reference sequence). The V segment lost 2 bases and the J segment 1 base; nucleotides outside the gene matches: 7. This chain's CDR3 is CASSLKQGARSGNTIYF. The CDR3 bases are TGTGCCAGCAGCTTAAAACAGGGGGCGCGATCTGGAAACACCATATATTTT.

The rearrangement uses TRBV7-8 and TRBJ1-4; the D is unclear. Germline assignment: CDR1 SGHVS and CDR2 FQNEAQ. Trimming removed 1 base at V and 8 bases at J, with 14 bases between. This CDR3 is 15 amino acids long. The CDR3 DNA is TGTGCCAGCAGCTTAGATAAGGGAAAATGGGAAAAACTGTTTTTT. Protein product: CASSLDKGKWEKLFF.

The V call is TRBV18, the J call TRBJ2-3; 9 bases align to TRBD1. J lost 0 bases, V lost 6 bases, and 4 bases had no gene match. The CDR3 length is 15 residues. Germline V gene data show CDR1 as KGHSH and CDR2 as LQKENI. The CDR3 region is CASSPGTGSTDTQYF. In nucleotides, the CDR3 is TGTGCCAGCTCCCCGGGGACAGGGAGCACAGATACGCAGTATTTT.

This clone has only one observation. Written as DNA, the CDR3 is TGTGCCAGCAGCCTGCCGGGGGGGAGCACCGGGGAGCTGTTTTTT. This codes for CASSLPGGSTGELFF. The chain employs TRBV6-6 and TRBJ2-2; 8 bases map to TRBD2. Trimming removed 6 bases from V and 4 bases from J; junction bases left unmatched: 7. The CDR3 is 15 residues long. Looked up from germline, CDR1 is MNHNY and CDR2 is SVGAGI (reference sequence).

This clone was picked up one time. The rearrangement links TRBV7-9 to TRBJ1-4; D might be TRBD1 (6 bases). The ends were cut back, 1 base at V and 7 bases at J, with 13 bases in the middle. The CDR3 consists of 15 residues. Germline assignment: CDR1 SEHNR and CDR2 FQNEAQ (reference sequence). Here the CDR3 reads CASSLDPGASEKLFF. The CDR3 DNA reads as TGTGCCAGCAGCTTAGATCCGGGGGCGAGTGAAAAACTGTTTTTT.

This clone has just a few counts. The V gene is TRBV5-6, the J gene TRBJ1-2, with 7 bases aligning to TRBD1. The germline gives CDR1 SGHDT, CDR2 YYEEEE. The V segment lost 4 bases and the J segment 4 bases; nucleotides outside the gene matches: 10. The CDR3 totals 15 residues. CDR3 sequence: CASSGGDRGSYGYTF. The CDR3 DNA is TGTGCCAGCAGCGGGGGGGACAGAGGAAGCTATGGCTACACCTTC. The full variable domain, its missing parts supplied by reference TRBV5-6 and TRBJ1-2, is DAGVTQSPTHLIKTRGQQVTLRCSPKSGHDTVSWYQQALGQGPQFIFQYYEEEERQRGNFPDRFSGHQFPNYSSELNVNALLLGDSALYLCASSGGDRGSYGYTFGSGTRLTVV.

The genes are TRBV5-1 and TRBJ2-3, with D maybe TRBD2 (5 bases). The CDR3 covers 15 residues. The germline CDR1 and CDR2 sequences are SGHRS and YFSETQ. V lost 5 bases and J 5 bases, leaving 18 bases between the germline ends. CDR3 sequence (DNA): TGCGCCAGCAGAGAGTCTTCGGGTGCGGGAGATACGCAGTATTTT. It specifies CASRESSGAGDTQYF.

V and J are TRBV7-9 and TRBJ2-2; no clear D gene. Trimming left V 5 bases short and J 4 bases short, with 11 bases between. This CDR3 has 14 residues. Germline values: CDR1 SEHNR, CDR2 FQNEAQ (reference sequence). CDR3: CASSENRPTGELFF. The DNA for the CDR3 is TGTGCCAGCAGCGAGAACAGACCCACCGGGGAGCTGTTTTTT.

The CDR3 is CASSPSGRVTREQYF. The CDR3 nucleotides are TGTGCCAGCTCACCAAGCGGGCGCGTTACTCGCGAGCAGTACTTC. The chain couples TRBV18 to TRBJ2-7, with D possibly TRBD2 on 6 matching bases. This CDR3 contains 15 residues. Deletions cut 2 bases from V and 6 bases from J, with 17 bases between. Germline CDR1 and CDR2: KGHSH and LQKENI.

The chain recombines TRBV6-1 with TRBJ1-2; D gene uncertain. Germline V gene data show CDR1 as MNHNS and CDR2 as SASEGT. This CDR3 spans 14 amino acids. With 7 bases removed from V and 3 bases from J, the gap between germline ends came to 15 bases. Here the CDR3 DNA reads TGTGCCAGCAAGGAGGCGGGCCTCGACTATGGCTACACCTTC. This encodes CASKEAGLDYGYTF.

This clone was found a few times. The chain recombines TRBV25-1 with TRBJ2-3, with a possible D match to TRBD2 (6 bases). Germline CDR1 and CDR2: MGHDK and SYGVNS. The CDR3 has 13 amino acids. V was cut by 6 bases and J by 8 bases, with 15 bases left in between. CDR3 loop: CASSAPSAPTQYF. CDR3 nucleotides: TGTGCCAGCAGCGCACCTAGCGCTCCTACGCAGTATTTT.

In its sample, this clone was seen once. V gene TRBV2 combines with J gene TRBJ1-4; no reliable D call. The CDR3 contains 15 residues. Trimming removed 0 bases at V and 10 bases at J, with 15 bases between. CDR1 and CDR2 from the germline V gene are SNHLY and FYNNEI. CDR3 residues: CASSEARALTAKLFF. The CDR3 DNA sequence: TGTGCCAGCAGTGAAGCGCGGGCGCTCACGGCAAAACTGTTTTTT.

The chain joins TRBV28 to TRBJ1-1; no firm D call. Germline lookup yields CDR1 MDHEN and CDR2 SYDVKM. V lost 5 bases and J lost 10, with 11 bases in between. The CDR3 consists of 11 residues. CDR3 bases: TGTGCCAGCAGTCCCGACCGAGGAGCTTTCTTT. It encodes CASSPDRGAFF.